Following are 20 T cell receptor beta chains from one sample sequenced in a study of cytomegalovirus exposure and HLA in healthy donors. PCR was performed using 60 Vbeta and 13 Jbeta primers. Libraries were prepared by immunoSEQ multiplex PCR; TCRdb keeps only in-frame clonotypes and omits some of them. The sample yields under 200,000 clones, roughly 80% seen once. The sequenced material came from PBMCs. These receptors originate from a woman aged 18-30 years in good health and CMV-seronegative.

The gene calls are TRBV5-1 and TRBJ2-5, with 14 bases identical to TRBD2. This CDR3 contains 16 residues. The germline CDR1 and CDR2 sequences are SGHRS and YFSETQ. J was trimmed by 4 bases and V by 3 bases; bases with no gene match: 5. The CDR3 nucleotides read TGCGCCAGCAGCTCTGTTGGACTAGCGGGAGGAGAGACCCAGTACTTC. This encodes CASSSVGLAGGETQYF.

This CDR3 is CASSLVRSGRAPYEQYF. For the CDR3, the DNA is TGTGCCAGCAGCTTAGTCCGAAGCGGGAGGGCCCCCTACGAGCAGTACTTC. V gene TRBV11-3 combines with J gene TRBJ2-7; 10 bases match TRBD2. The CDR3 extends over 17 amino acids. Germline trimming cut 1 base from V and 2 bases from J; bases unmatched to any gene: 8. The germline gives CDR1 SGHNT, CDR2 YENEEA.

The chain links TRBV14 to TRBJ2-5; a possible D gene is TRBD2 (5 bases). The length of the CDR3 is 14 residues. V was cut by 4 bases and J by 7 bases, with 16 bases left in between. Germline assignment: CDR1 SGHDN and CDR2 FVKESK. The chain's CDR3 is CASSLGLLVGTQYF. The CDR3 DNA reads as TGTGCCAGCAGCCTAGGACTGCTTGTGGGGACCCAGTACTTC.

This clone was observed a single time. In DNA, the CDR3 is TGTGCCAGTAGGTTACTAGCGGGTGTATATTCGAACACCGGGGAGCTGTTTTTT. Translated: CASRLLAGVYSNTGELFF. V usage is TRBV19 and J usage is TRBJ2-2; 9 bases map to TRBD2. J was trimmed by 0 bases and V by 6 bases; bases with no gene match: 11. This CDR3 has 18 amino acids. Germline V lookup: CDR1 LNHDA, CDR2 SQIVND (reference sequence). The whole variable domain, filled in from reference TRBV19 and TRBJ2-2, reads DGGITQSPKYLFRKEGQNVTLSCEQNLNHDAMYWYRQDPGQGLRLIYYSQIVNDFQKGDIAEGYSVSREKKESFPLTVTSAQKNPTAFYLCASRLLAGVYSNTGELFFGEGSRLTVL.

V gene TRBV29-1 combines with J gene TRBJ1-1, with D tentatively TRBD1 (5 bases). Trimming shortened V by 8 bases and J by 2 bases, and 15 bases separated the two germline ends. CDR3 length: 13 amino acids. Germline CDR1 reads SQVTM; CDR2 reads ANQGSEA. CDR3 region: CSTQGTHNTEAFF. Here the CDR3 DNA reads TGCAGCACCCAAGGGACTCATAACACTGAAGCTTTCTTT.

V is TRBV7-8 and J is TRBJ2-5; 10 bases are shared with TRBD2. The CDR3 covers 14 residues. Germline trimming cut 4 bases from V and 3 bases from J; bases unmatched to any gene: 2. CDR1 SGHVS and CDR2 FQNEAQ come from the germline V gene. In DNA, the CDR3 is TGTGCCAGCAGCTCCGGACTAGCGGAAGAGACCCAGTACTTC. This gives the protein CASSSGLAEETQYF.

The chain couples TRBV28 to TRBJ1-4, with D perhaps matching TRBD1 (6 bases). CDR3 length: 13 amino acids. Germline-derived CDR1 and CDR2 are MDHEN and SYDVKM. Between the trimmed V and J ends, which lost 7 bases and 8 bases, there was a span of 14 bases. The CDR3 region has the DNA TGTGCCAGCATCCAACAGGGACGGGAAAAACTGTTTTTT. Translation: CASIQQGREKLFF.

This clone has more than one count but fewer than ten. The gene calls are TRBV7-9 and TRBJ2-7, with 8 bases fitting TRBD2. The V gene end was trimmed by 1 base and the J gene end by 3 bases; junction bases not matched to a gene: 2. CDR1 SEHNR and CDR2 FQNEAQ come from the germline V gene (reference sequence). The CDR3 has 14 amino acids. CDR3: CASSLGAGDYEQYF. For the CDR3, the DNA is TGTGCCAGCAGCTTAGGAGCGGGAGACTACGAGCAGTACTTC.

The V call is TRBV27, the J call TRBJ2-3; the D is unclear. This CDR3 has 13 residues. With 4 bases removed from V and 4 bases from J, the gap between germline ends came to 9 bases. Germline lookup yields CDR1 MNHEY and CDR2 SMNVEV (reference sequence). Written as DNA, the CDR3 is TGTGCCAGCAGTTACACACGTCCAGATACGCAGTATTTT. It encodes CASSYTRPDTQYF.

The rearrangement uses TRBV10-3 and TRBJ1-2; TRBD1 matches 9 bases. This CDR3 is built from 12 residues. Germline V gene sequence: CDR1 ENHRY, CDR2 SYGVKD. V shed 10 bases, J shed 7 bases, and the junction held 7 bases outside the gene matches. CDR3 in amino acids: CATEGQGGGYTF. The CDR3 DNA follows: TGTGCCACCGAGGGACAGGGCGGTGGCTACACCTTC.

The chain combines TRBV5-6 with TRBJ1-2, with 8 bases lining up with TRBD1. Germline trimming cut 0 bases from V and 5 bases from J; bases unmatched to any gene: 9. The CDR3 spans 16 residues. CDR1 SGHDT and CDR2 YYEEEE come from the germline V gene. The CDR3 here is CASSLAPAGGYYGYTF. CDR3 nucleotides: TGTGCCAGCAGCTTGGCCCCTGCAGGGGGCTATTATGGCTACACCTTC.

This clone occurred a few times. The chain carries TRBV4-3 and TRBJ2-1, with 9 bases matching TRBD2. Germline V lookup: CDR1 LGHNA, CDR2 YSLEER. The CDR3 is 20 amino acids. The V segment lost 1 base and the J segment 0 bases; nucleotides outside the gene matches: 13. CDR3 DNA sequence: TGCGCCAGCAGCCAAGGGGTCGGGACTAGCAGAATGGGCTCCTACAATGAGCAGTTCTTC. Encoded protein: CASSQGVGTSRMGSYNEQFF.

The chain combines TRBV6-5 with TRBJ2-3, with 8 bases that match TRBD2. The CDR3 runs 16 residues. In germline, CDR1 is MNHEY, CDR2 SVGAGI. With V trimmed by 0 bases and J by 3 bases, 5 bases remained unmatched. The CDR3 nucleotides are TGTGCCAGCAGTTACTCAATCGCGGGAGGAACAGATACGCAGTATTTT. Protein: CASSYSIAGGTDTQYF.

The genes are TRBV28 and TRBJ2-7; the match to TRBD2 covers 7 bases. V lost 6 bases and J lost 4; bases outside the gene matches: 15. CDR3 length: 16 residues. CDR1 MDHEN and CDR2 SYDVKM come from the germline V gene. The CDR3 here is CASSLNPLLRGYEQYF. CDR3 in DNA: TGTGCCAGCAGCCTCAACCCCCTTCTGCGGGGGTACGAGCAGTACTTC.

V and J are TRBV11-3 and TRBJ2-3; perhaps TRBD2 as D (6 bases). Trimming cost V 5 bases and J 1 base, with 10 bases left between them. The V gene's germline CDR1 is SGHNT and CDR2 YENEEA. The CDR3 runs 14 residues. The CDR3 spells CASSPGGGTDTQYF. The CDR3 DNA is TGTGCCAGCAGCCCCGGAGGGGGCACAGATACGCAGTATTTT.

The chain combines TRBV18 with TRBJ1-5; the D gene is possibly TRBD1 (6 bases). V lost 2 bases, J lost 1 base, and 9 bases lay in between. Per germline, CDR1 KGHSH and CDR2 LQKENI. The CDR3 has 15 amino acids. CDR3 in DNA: TGTGCCAGCTCACCAGGGGGCACAAGCAATCAGCCCCAGCATTTT. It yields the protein CASSPGGTSNQPQHF.

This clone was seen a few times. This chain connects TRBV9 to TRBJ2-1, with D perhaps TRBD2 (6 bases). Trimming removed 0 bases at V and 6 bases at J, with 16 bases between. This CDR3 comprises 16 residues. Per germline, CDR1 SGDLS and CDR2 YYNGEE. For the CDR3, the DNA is TGTGCCAGCAGCGTAGTGGAGGGAGAGGGGTCCAATGAGCAGTTCTTC. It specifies CASSVVEGEGSNEQFF.

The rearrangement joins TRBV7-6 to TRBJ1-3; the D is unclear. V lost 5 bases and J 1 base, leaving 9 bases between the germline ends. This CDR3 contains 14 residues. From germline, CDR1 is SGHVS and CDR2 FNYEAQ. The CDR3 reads CASSLGVSGNTIYF. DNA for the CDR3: TGTGCCAGCAGCCTCGGGGTTTCTGGAAACACCATATATTTT.

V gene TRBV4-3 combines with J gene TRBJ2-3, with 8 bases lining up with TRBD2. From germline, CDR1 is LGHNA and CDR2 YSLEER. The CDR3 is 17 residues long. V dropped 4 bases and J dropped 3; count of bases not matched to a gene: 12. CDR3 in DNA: TGCGCCAGCAGCCCGGCCTTGGCCGGGAGGGGGACAGATACGCAGTATTTT. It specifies CASSPALAGRGTDTQYF.

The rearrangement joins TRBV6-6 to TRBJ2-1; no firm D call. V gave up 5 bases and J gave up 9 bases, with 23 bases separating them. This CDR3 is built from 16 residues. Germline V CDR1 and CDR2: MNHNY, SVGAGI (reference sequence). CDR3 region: CASSKVRKPGISEQFF. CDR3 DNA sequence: TGTGCCAGCAGTAAAGTTCGGAAGCCAGGCATCAGTGAGCAGTTCTTC.